These 20 T cell receptor beta chains were sequenced from one sample in a study of shared clonotypes between healthy human individuals. Sequenced by immunoSEQ multiplex PCR; TCRdb stores in-frame clones only, minus some. The sample holds some 2.1 million clones, 95% seen once. Sequenced: naive CD4+ T cells sorted from blood. The subset denotes: CD45RA+ positively selected. These receptors all come from a man younger than 35 in good health.

This CDR3 is CASSSQGVVTEAFF. DNA for the CDR3: TGTGCCAGCAGCTCCCAGGGTGTGGTCACTGAAGCTTTCTTT. This chain connects TRBV7-9 to TRBJ1-1; tentatively, D is TRBD1 (5 bases). The germline CDR1 and CDR2 sequences are SEHNR and FQNEAQ (reference sequence). V was cut by 4 bases and J by 4 bases, with 13 bases left in between. The CDR3 length is 14 residues.

The genes are TRBV28 and TRBJ2-3, with a possible D match to TRBD2 (6 bases). The CDR3 spans 19 residues. V lost 6 bases to trimming and J lost 0 bases, with 25 bases between them. Germline CDR1 is MDHEN and CDR2 is SYDVKM. For the CDR3, the DNA is TGTGCCAGCAGGACCCCCGGGGGATTCACATTATCTAGCACAGATACGCAGTATTTT. This gives the protein CASRTPGGFTLSSTDTQYF.

This chain links TRBV28 with TRBJ2-3, with D perhaps TRBD1 (6 bases). The V end lost 6 bases, the J end lost 12 bases, and 13 bases lay between the germline ends. The germline gives CDR1 MDHEN, CDR2 SYDVKM. This CDR3 has 11 residues. CDR3 loop: CASSGQHSQYF. As DNA, the CDR3 is TGTGCCAGCAGCGGACAGCACTCCCAGTATTTT. The full variable domain, with the rest looked up from reference TRBV28 and TRBJ2-3, is DVKVTQSSRYLVKRTGEKVFLECVQDMDHENMFWYRQDPGLGLRLIYFSYDVKMKEKGDIPEGYSVSREKKERFSLILESASTNQTSMYLCASSGQHSQYFGPGTRLTVL.

The V call is TRBV7-2, the J call TRBJ2-7, with TRBD2 identical over 11 bases. Germline trimming cut 4 bases from V and 6 bases from J; bases unmatched to any gene: 14. This CDR3 contains 17 residues. The V gene's germline CDR1 is SGHTA and CDR2 FQGNSA. The CDR3 reads CASSSEVAGGPLGEQYF. In nucleotides, the CDR3 is TGTGCCAGCAGCTCGGAAGTAGCGGGAGGGCCCTTGGGCGAGCAGTACTTC.

This chain connects TRBV6-5 to TRBJ1-4; 11 bases match TRBD1. In germline, CDR1 is MNHEY, CDR2 SVGAGI. The CDR3 totals 15 residues. The V and J ends lost 6 bases and 6 bases, in that order; junction bases with no gene match: 6. CDR3 region: CASRGWDRGYEKLFF. Here the CDR3 DNA reads TGTGCCAGCAGGGGATGGGACAGGGGGTATGAAAAACTGTTTTTT.

V usage is TRBV18 and J usage is TRBJ2-7, with TRBD1 matching 8 bases. The CDR3 consists of 15 residues. The germline V gene has CDR1 KGHSH and CDR2 LQKENI. Trimming cost V 4 bases and J 2 bases; bases outside gene matches: 7. CDR3 residues: CASSRLRDRPYEQYF. The CDR3 bases are TGTGCCAGCTCACGCCTCCGGGACAGGCCCTACGAGCAGTACTTC.

The chain is built from TRBV4-1 and TRBJ1-5; TRBD1 might be the D (6 bases). CDR1 is MGHRA, CDR2 YSYEKL, per germline. The CDR3 loop spans 15 amino acids. The ends were cut back, 6 bases at V and 5 bases at J, with 17 bases in the middle. CDR3 sequence: CASSPDSWSYQPQHF. The CDR3 DNA is TGCGCCAGCAGTCCGGACAGTTGGAGCTATCAGCCCCAGCATTTT.

This clone was found once. This chain uses TRBV4-1 with TRBJ1-4; 7 bases align to TRBD1. This CDR3 spans 15 amino acids. Per the germline V gene, CDR1 is MGHRA and CDR2 is YSYEKL. V dropped 3 bases and J dropped 6; count of bases not matched to a gene: 7. The CDR3 region has the DNA TGCGCCAGCAGCCACAACGACAGGGTCGATGAAAAACTGTTTTTT. It translates to CASSHNDRVDEKLFF.

This chain uses TRBV4-3 with TRBJ2-1, with D perhaps given as TRBD1 or TRBD2 (5 bases each). The V gene lost 4 bases and the J gene lost 3 bases, with 22 bases spanning the gap. This CDR3 spans 18 amino acids. Germline V gene sequence: CDR1 LGHNA, CDR2 YSLEER. The DNA for the CDR3 is TGCGCCAGCAGCCGTTCCAGTGGGGGAGTAGCCGTCTACAATGAGCAGTTCTTC. Translated: CASSRSSGGVAVYNEQFF.

The gene calls are TRBV7-2 and TRBJ2-1, with 9 bases fitting TRBD2. This CDR3 has 15 residues. CDR1 is SGHTA and CDR2 is FQGNSA in the germline V gene. With V trimmed by 10 bases and J by 7 bases, 14 bases remained unmatched. The CDR3 spells CATRETSGFGNEQFF. CDR3 bases: TGTGCCACAAGAGAGACTAGCGGATTTGGAAATGAGCAGTTCTTC.

Concerning this clone itself: The sample has other DNA sequences that encode this CDR3 too. The V gene is TRBV18, the J gene TRBJ1-5; no clear D. Germline values: CDR1 KGHSH, CDR2 LQKENI. The CDR3 extends over 12 amino acids. The V and J ends lost 6 bases and 4 bases respectively, with 7 bases between them. CDR3 nucleotides: TGTGCCAGCTCCCCCGTAAATCAGCCCCAGCATTTT. This sequence encodes CASSPVNQPQHF.

CDR3 coding DNA: TGTGCCAGCAGTCCCGGGGGTCTGCGGGCCCAGTACTTC. Amino acids: CASSPGGLRAQYF. The chain joins TRBV6-5 to TRBJ2-5; possible D gene TRBD2, 6 bases. CDR3 length equals 13 residues. Germline assignment: CDR1 MNHEY and CDR2 SVGAGI. Between the trimmed V and J ends, which lost 5 bases and 9 bases, there was a span of 16 bases.

The chain employs TRBV5-4 and TRBJ2-2; D might be TRBD1 (5 bases). The V end was cut by 0 bases, the J end by 1 base, with 7 bases between. Germline-derived CDR1 and CDR2 are SGHNT and YYREEE (reference sequence). This CDR3 has 15 amino acids. CDR3 sequence: CASSLGQQNTGELFF. CDR3 in DNA: TGTGCCAGCAGCTTGGGACAGCAGAACACCGGGGAGCTGTTTTTT.

The chain has TRBV27 and TRBJ2-7; D unclear. CDR1 and CDR2 from the germline V gene are MNHEY and SMNVEV (reference sequence). Trimming left V 5 bases short and J 1 base short, with 15 bases between. The CDR3 extends over 15 amino acids. CDR3 nucleotides: TGTGCCAGCAGTGGAGCCGGGTTTTGGTCCTACGAGCAGTACTTC. This codes for CASSGAGFWSYEQYF.

In this sample, this clone turned up a few times. The chain couples TRBV19 to TRBJ1-1; the D is unclear. The CDR3 has 13 amino acids. Germline V CDR1 and CDR2: LNHDA, SQIVND (reference sequence). Trimming stripped 4 bases from V and 0 bases from J, with 6 bases between. This CDR3 reads CASSRVMNTEAFF. DNA of the CDR3: TGTGCCAGTAGTAGGGTCATGAACACTGAAGCTTTCTTT.

This clone was picked up one time. The V gene is TRBV7-3, the J gene TRBJ1-1, with TRBD1 matching over 10 bases. The CDR3 sequence is 15 residues long. Trimming removed 5 bases from V and 3 bases from J; junction bases left unmatched: 6. CDR1 and CDR2 (germline): SGHTA, FQGTGA. The CDR3 loop is CASSNSGTGDTEAFF. The CDR3 coding sequence is TGTGCCAGCAGCAATTCCGGGACAGGGGACACTGAAGCTTTCTTT.

The chain recombines TRBV30 with TRBJ1-1; D is unresolved. V was pared by 3 bases and J by 8 bases, with 7 bases between. CDR3 size: 10 residues. Germline V gives CDR1 GTSNPN, CDR2 SVGIG (reference sequence). The CDR3 sequence: CAWRPSEAFF. In DNA, the CDR3 is TGTGCCTGGAGGCCATCGGAAGCTTTCTTT.

The chain carries TRBV15 and TRBJ2-7; D gene ambiguous. Germline-derived CDR1 and CDR2 are LNHNV and YYDKDF (reference sequence). Trimming removed 0 bases at V and 3 bases at J, with 21 bases between. The CDR3 totals 18 residues. The CDR3 DNA reads as TGTGCCACCAGCAGAGATTCTATATCATTGGGTAGGATCTACGAGCAGTACTTC. Its translation is CATSRDSISLGRIYEQYF.

J is TRBJ1-4 and V is TRBV7-9; tentative D call: TRBD1 (6 bases). V was trimmed by 2 bases and J by 7 bases, leaving 20 bases between them. The length of the CDR3 is 17 residues. CDR1 is SEHNR and CDR2 is FQNEAQ in the germline V gene (reference sequence). Here the CDR3 DNA reads TGTGCCAGCAGCTTATTAGCCCCAACAGGGTCGGGTGAAAAACTGTTTTTT. This codes for CASSLLAPTGSGEKLFF. Based on the CDR3 plus reference TRBV7-9 and TRBJ1-4, the full variable domain is DTGVSQNPRHKITKRGQNVTFRCDPISEHNRLYWYRQTLGQGPEFLTYFQNEAQLEKSRLLSDRFSAERPKGSFSTLEIQRTEQGDSAMYLCASSLLAPTGSGEKLFFGSGTQLSVL.

This clone was seen once. The V and J genes are TRBV18 and TRBJ1-1; tentatively, D is TRBD1 (6 bases). The germline V gene has CDR1 KGHSH and CDR2 LQKENI. The CDR3 spans 14 residues. Trimming removed 3 bases at V and 5 bases at J, with 13 bases between. CDR3 amino acids: CASSPGGAGTEAFF. CDR3 nucleotide sequence: TGTGCCAGCTCACCCGGGGGGGCAGGAACTGAAGCTTTCTTT.